A single sample is the source of the 27 T cell receptor beta chains below, sequenced in a study of T cell responses to AZD1222 COVID-19 vaccine. Only in-frame clones appear in the TCRdb table, and some are missing; sequencing was by immunoSEQ multiplex PCR. The sample comprises about 120,000 clones, 92% of which are singletons, and 11% to 15% rests with the top ten. Sequencing used peripheral blood, obtained on day 0 of AZD1222 vaccination. These receptors were obtained from an adult in good health.

This sequence joins TRBV9 and TRBJ2-7; 9 bases agree with TRBD1. CDR3 length: 16 residues. The V gene end was trimmed by 0 bases and the J gene end by 6 bases; junction bases not matched to a gene: 10. Looked up from germline, CDR1 is SGDLS and CDR2 is YYNGEE. The CDR3 DNA reads TGTGCCAGCAGCGTAGCTTCGGGACAGGGAGGTTCCGAGCAGTACTTC. This codes for CASSVASGQGGSEQYF.

This chain joins TRBV3-1 (or the pseudogene TRBV3-2) and TRBJ1-4; D gene unclear. The CDR3 runs 12 residues. Looked up from germline, CDR1 is LGHDT and CDR2 is YNNKEL (reference sequence). Trimming cost V 1 base and J 12 bases, with 9 bases left between them. CDR3 coding DNA: TGTGCCAGCAGCCAAGTCGGGATGGAACTGTTTTTT. Amino acids: CASSQVGMELFF.

This sequence joins TRBV7-7 and TRBJ1-3, with 9 nucleotides matching TRBD1. The CDR3 consists of 19 residues. Looked up from germline, CDR1 is SSHAT and CDR2 is FNYEAQ (reference sequence). With V trimmed by 5 bases and J by 4 bases, 18 bases remained unmatched. The CDR3 nucleotides are TGTGCCAGCAGCCCCAAGACCCCTGGGACAGGGCAGGAAGGAAACACCATATATTTT. It is translated as CASSPKTPGTGQEGNTIYF.

This chain joins TRBV7-9 and TRBJ1-2; TRBD1 might be the D (5 bases). CDR1 and CDR2 from the germline V gene are SEHNR and FQNEAQ (reference sequence). V gave up 0 bases and J gave up 1 base, with 12 bases separating them. The CDR3 sequence is 16 residues long. CDR3 DNA: TGTGCCAGCAGCTTAGCGTACCTCCAGGGTAACTATGGCTACACCTTC. It yields the protein CASSLAYLQGNYGYTF.

V is TRBV6-5 and J is TRBJ1-1; D is ambiguous. Germline V gene data show CDR1 as MNHEY and CDR2 as SVGAGI. Trimming left V 2 bases short and J 7 bases short, with 11 bases between. The CDR3 loop spans 13 amino acids. The CDR3 here is CASSYQRSGEAFF. The CDR3 DNA is TGTGCCAGCAGTTACCAGAGGAGTGGTGAAGCTTTCTTT.

This clone was observed once. The rearrangement links TRBV27 to TRBJ2-2, with D maybe TRBD2 (5 bases). The germline V gene encodes CDR1 MNHEY and CDR2 SMNVEV (reference sequence). This CDR3 contains 12 residues. V dropped 9 bases and J dropped 8 bases, with 13 bases sitting between them. Written as DNA, the CDR3 is TGTGCCAGTAAAACGGGATTTGGGGAGCTGTTTTTT. Protein: CASKTGFGELFF.

This chain uses TRBV6-1 with TRBJ2-1; tentatively, D is TRBD1 (6 bases). Germline assignment: CDR1 MNHNS and CDR2 SASEGT. The CDR3 is 14 amino acids. The V and J ends lost 1 base and 8 bases respectively, with 12 bases between them. The CDR3 reads CASSEEGTMDEQFF. CDR3 DNA sequence: TGTGCCAGCAGTGAAGAGGGGACAATGGATGAGCAGTTCTTC.

The chain joins TRBV27 to TRBJ1-1; D perhaps matches TRBD1 (6 bases). The CDR3 spans 16 residues. The V and J ends lost 1 base and 2 bases respectively, with 14 bases between them. CDR1 MNHEY and CDR2 SMNVEV come from the germline V gene (reference sequence). The CDR3 is CASSLFHRVFNTEAFF. CDR3 in DNA: TGTGCCAGCAGTTTATTTCACAGGGTATTTAACACTGAAGCTTTCTTT.

The rearrangement uses TRBV25-1 and TRBJ1-4, with D possibly matching TRBD1 (6 bases). CDR3 length equals 15 residues. Trimming took 3 bases from V and 3 from J, leaving 11 bases between them. Germline CDR1 is MGHDK and CDR2 is SYGVNS. The CDR3 loop is CASSDFRGPNEKLFF. DNA of the CDR3: TGTGCCAGCAGTGACTTCAGGGGACCTAATGAAAAACTGTTTTTT.

The chain combines TRBV6-5 with TRBJ1-4; D not certain. V gave up 5 bases and J gave up 8 bases, with 18 bases separating them. Germline assignment: CDR1 MNHEY and CDR2 SVGAGI. This CDR3 region has 15 residues. DNA of the CDR3: TGTGCCAGCAGTAGAGGTCCAAGTCTGGGGGAAAAACTGTTTTTT. As protein: CASSRGPSLGEKLFF.

V usage is TRBV14 and J usage is TRBJ1-6; D call uncertain. Germline-derived CDR1 and CDR2 are SGHDN and FVKESK. The CDR3 is made up of 15 amino acids. V was shortened by 0 bases and J by 6 bases, with 9 bases between the two germline ends. The CDR3 is CASSQDYRTNSPLHF. The CDR3 DNA sequence: TGTGCCAGCAGCCAAGATTATAGGACTAATTCACCCCTCCACTTT.

This chain joins TRBV6-1 and TRBJ1-1; D is unresolved. CDR3 length: 13 residues. V gave up 0 bases and J gave up 6 bases, with 8 bases separating them. CDR1 and CDR2 (germline): MNHNS, SASEGT. The CDR3 sequence is CASSEAGLSEAFF. The CDR3 DNA is TGTGCCAGCAGTGAAGCGGGGTTGTCTGAAGCTTTCTTT.

J is TRBJ1-4 and V is TRBV28; D call uncertain. The CDR3 has 12 amino acids. V was shortened by 4 bases and J by 4 bases, with 4 bases between the two germline ends. Germline lookup yields CDR1 MDHEN and CDR2 SYDVKM. CDR3: CASSWLNEKLFF. The CDR3 DNA follows: TGTGCCAGCAGTTGGCTTAATGAAAAACTGTTTTTT.

This chain links TRBV6-5 with TRBJ1-5; TRBD1 is a possible D gene (6 bases). V was cut by 8 bases and J by 1 base, with 15 bases left in between. Germline V gene data show CDR1 as MNHEY and CDR2 as SVGAGI. The CDR3 loop spans 15 amino acids. The CDR3 nucleotides read TGTGCCAGCGGCACAGGGTATCAAAGCAATCAGCCCCAGCATTTT. It is translated as CASGTGYQSNQPQHF.

This chain connects TRBV19 to TRBJ2-4; 8 bases are a match to TRBD1. CDR3 length: 16 amino acids. Germline assignment: CDR1 LNHDA and CDR2 SQIVND (reference sequence). V shed 5 bases and J 9 bases; nucleotides not matched to a gene: 15. Written as DNA, the CDR3 is TGTGCCAGTAGTGCAACAGGGGGATCTCTATCCGGCATTCAGTACTTC. Translation gives CASSATGGSLSGIQYF.

V is TRBV5-5 and J is TRBJ2-1; D is possibly TRBD2 (6 bases). The V gene lost 4 bases and the J gene lost 4 bases, with 18 bases spanning the gap. From germline, CDR1 is SGHKS and CDR2 YYEKEE (reference sequence). The CDR3 spans 16 residues. CDR3 protein: CASSTDGAGGYNEQFF. As DNA, the CDR3 is TGTGCCAGCAGCACAGATGGAGCCGGGGGTTACAATGAGCAGTTCTTC.

The chain links TRBV23-1 to TRBJ1-6; D possibly corresponds to TRBD1 (6 bases). TRBV23-1 is flagged as an ORF with uncertain function. The CDR3 spans 17 residues. The V gene lost 9 bases and the J gene lost 1 base, with 19 bases spanning the gap. The CDR3 nucleotides are TGCGCCAGAAACGGCAGTAGGGGGGAATCCTATAATTCACCCCTCCACTTT. Protein product: CARNGSRGESYNSPLHF.

This chain connects TRBV6-5 to TRBJ1-1; D unresolved. The CDR3 is made up of 14 amino acids. Trimming cost V 7 bases and J 1 base, with 13 bases left between them. Per the germline V gene, CDR1 is MNHEY and CDR2 is SVGAGI. Written as DNA, the CDR3 is TGTGCCAGCACCCTCTCTAGTGCGAACACTGAAGCTTTCTTT. It yields the protein CASTLSSANTEAFF.

The chain combines TRBV6-5 with TRBJ1-2; the D gene is possibly TRBD1 (5 bases). From germline, CDR1 is MNHEY and CDR2 SVGAGI. V gave up 6 bases and J gave up 2 bases, with 16 bases separating them. The CDR3 contains 15 residues. CDR3 sequence (DNA): TGTGCCAGCAGCCGGACGACCGGGGACAACTATGGCTACACCTTC. It translates to CASSRTTGDNYGYTF.

J is TRBJ2-3 and V is TRBV9, with TRBD2 identical over 8 bases. V trimming: 4 bases; J trimming: 0 bases; junction bases outside the gene matches: 4. This CDR3 is 15 amino acids long. The germline gives CDR1 SGDLS, CDR2 YYNGEE. This CDR3 is CASSSGLASTDTQYF. CDR3 coding DNA: TGTGCCAGCAGCTCCGGACTAGCTAGCACAGATACGCAGTATTTT.

The V call is TRBV18, the J call TRBJ1-1, with 7 bases aligning to TRBD1. V was pared by 4 bases and J by 5 bases, with 13 bases of the junction left unmatched. The germline V gene has CDR1 KGHSH and CDR2 LQKENI. This CDR3 has 16 residues. CDR3: CASSQRQGLKETEAFF. The CDR3 DNA follows: TGTGCCAGCTCACAGAGACAGGGCCTAAAGGAAACTGAAGCTTTCTTT.

V and J are TRBV6-2 or TRBV6-3 and TRBJ2-3; 14 nucleotides match TRBD2. CDR1 MNHEY and CDR2 SVGEGT come from the germline V gene. The J segment lost 1 base and the V segment lost 4 bases, leaving 7 bases of the junction unmatched. CDR3 length: 18 amino acids. DNA of the CDR3: TGTGCCAGCAGTTCCGGGACTAGCGGGGGATTTCGCACAGATACGCAGTATTTT. This sequence encodes CASSSGTSGGFRTDTQYF.

This rearrangement joins TRBV4-3 to TRBJ2-3, with a tentative D call TRBD2 (5 bases). The germline V and J ends were trimmed by 4 bases and 1 base, with 9 bases remaining between them. The CDR3 is made up of 14 amino acids. The V gene's germline CDR1 is LGHNA and CDR2 YSLEER. CDR3 sequence: CASSPGLGTDTQYF. The DNA for the CDR3 is TGCGCCAGCAGCCCAGGACTCGGCACAGATACGCAGTATTTT.

The chain links TRBV5-6 to TRBJ2-1; possibly TRBD2 for D (6 bases). The CDR3 runs 15 residues. CDR1 SGHDT and CDR2 YYEEEE come from the germline V gene. Trimming removed 4 bases at V and 4 bases at J, with 15 bases between. The CDR3: CASSPGTSYYNEQFF. The CDR3 DNA reads as TGTGCCAGCAGCCCCGGGACTTCCTATTACAATGAGCAGTTCTTC. Complete variable domain (other parts from reference TRBV5-6 and TRBJ2-1): DAGVTQSPTHLIKTRGQQVTLRCSPKSGHDTVSWYQQALGQGPQFIFQYYEEEERQRGNFPDRFSGHQFPNYSSELNVNALLLGDSALYLCASSPGTSYYNEQFFGPGTRLTVL.

The chain is built from TRBV10-1 and TRBJ2-3; possibly TRBD2 for D (5 bases). CDR1 and CDR2 from the germline V gene are WNHNN and SYGVQD (reference sequence). The CDR3 loop spans 16 amino acids. V was trimmed by 0 bases and J by 2 bases, leaving 12 bases between them. CDR3 amino acids: CASSESTAADTDTQYF. The CDR3 DNA reads as TGCGCCAGCAGTGAGTCAACAGCGGCGGACACAGATACGCAGTATTTT.

This clone was counted only a few times. The genes are TRBV15 and TRBJ2-7; D remains ambiguous. Germline values: CDR1 LNHNV, CDR2 YYDKDF (reference sequence). CDR3 length: 11 residues. Trimming took off 5 bases at V and 4 bases at J, with 6 bases between the two ends. This CDR3 is CATSQSYEQYF. Here the CDR3 DNA reads TGTGCCACCAGCCAATCTTACGAGCAGTACTTC.

V and J are TRBV3-1 (or the pseudogene TRBV3-2) and TRBJ1-1, with unresolved D. The V gene's germline CDR1 is LGHDT and CDR2 YNNKEL (reference sequence). CDR3 length: 14 residues. The V and J ends lost 4 bases and 5 bases respectively, with 14 bases between them. CDR3 nucleotides: TGTGCCAGCAGCCTCTCGACGGTGGATACTGAAGCTTTCTTT. This sequence encodes CASSLSTVDTEAFF.